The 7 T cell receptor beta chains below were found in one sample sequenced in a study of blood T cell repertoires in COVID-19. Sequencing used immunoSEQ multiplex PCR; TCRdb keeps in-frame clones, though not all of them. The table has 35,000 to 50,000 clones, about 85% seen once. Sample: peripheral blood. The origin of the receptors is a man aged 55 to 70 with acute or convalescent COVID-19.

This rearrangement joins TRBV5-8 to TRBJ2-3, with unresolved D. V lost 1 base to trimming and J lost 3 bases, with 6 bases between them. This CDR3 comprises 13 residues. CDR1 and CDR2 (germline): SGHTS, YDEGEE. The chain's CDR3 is CASSLQSTDTQYF. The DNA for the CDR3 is TGTGCCAGCAGCTTGCAGTCGACAGATACGCAGTATTTT.

This chain's CDR3 is CAISNTGYIDEQYF. In nucleotides, the CDR3 is TGTGCCATCAGTAATACAGGGTATATCGACGAGCAGTACTTC. The chain combines TRBV10-3 with TRBJ2-7; the D gene is possibly TRBD1 (6 bases). Per the germline V gene, CDR1 is ENHRY and CDR2 is SYGVKD. V was pared by 5 bases and J by 5 bases, with 16 bases between. The CDR3 runs 14 residues.

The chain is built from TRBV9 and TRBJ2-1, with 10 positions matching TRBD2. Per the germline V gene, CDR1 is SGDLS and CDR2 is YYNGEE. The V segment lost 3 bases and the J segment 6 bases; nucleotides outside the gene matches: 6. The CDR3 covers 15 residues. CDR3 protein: CASSETSGVANEQFF. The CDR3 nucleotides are TGTGCCAGCAGCGAAACTAGCGGGGTAGCCAATGAGCAGTTCTTC. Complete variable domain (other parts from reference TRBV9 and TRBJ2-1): DSGVTQTPKHLITATGQRVTLRCSPRSGDLSVYWYQQSLDQGLQFLIQYYNGEERAKGNILERFSAQQFPDLHSELNLSSLELGDSALYFCASSETSGVANEQFFGPGTRLTVL.

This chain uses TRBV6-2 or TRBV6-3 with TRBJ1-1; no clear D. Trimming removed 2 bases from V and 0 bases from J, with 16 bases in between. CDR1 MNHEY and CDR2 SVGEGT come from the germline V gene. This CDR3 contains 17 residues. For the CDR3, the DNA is TGTGCCAGCAGTTACGACGAGCGGGGAATCATGAACACTGAAGCTTTCTTT. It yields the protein CASSYDERGIMNTEAFF.

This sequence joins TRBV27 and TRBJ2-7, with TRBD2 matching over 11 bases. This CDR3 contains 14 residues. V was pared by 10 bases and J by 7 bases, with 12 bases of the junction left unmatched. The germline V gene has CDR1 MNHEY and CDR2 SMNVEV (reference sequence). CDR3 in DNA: TGTGCCACCAGGACCCTAGCGGGGGGTTTGGAGCAGTACTTC. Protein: CATRTLAGGLEQYF.

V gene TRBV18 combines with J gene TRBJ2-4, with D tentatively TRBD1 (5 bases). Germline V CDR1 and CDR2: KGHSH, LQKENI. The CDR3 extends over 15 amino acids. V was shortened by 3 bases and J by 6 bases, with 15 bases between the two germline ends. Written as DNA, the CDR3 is TGTGCCAGCTCACCCGGGCAGGGCCGCAGAAACATTCAGTACTTC. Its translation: CASSPGQGRRNIQYF.

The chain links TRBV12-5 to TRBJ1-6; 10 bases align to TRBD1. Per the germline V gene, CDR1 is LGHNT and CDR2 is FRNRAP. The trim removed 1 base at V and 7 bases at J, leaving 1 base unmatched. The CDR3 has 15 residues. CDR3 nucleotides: TGTGCTAGTGGTTTGGGGGACAGGGGCAATTCACCCCTCCACTTT. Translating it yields CASGLGDRGNSPLHF.